This TCR beta chain comes out of a study of Tregs in tolerant kidney transplant recipients. Study summary: Recipients received nonmyeloablative bone marrow transplants from related graft donors, with transient mixed chimerism.

Study-wide points: Expanding Tregs on activated donor B cells appeared to best identify donor-specific TCRbeta clones. Antigen-driven expansion was suggested because donor-specific Tregs expanded more than all Tregs in tolerant patients.

Sequenced by immunoSEQ multiplex PCR; TCRdb stores in-frame clones only, minus some. This table holds 90,000 to 120,000 clones, around 91% found once. Germline loops: CDR1 SGHRS, CDR2 YFSETQ. There are 14 residues in the CDR3. Trimming stripped 1 base from V and 9 bases from J, with 17 bases between. For this clone: The antigen is not known.

Unstimulated regulatory T cells (CD4+CD25+CD127-), CD4+CD25- non-regulatory cells, CD4 and CD8 cells were FACS-sorted from thawed PBMCs. This clonotype was sampled from a human donor who received a combined kidney and bone marrow transplant. This specimen was CD4+ T cells from blood, taken before the transplant. This chain links TRBV5-1 with TRBJ2-7; D is perhaps TRBD2 (5 bases). CDR3 amino acids: CASSLSSRASSQYF. The CDR3 nucleotides read TGCGCCAGCAGCTTGTCTTCGCGGGCCTCGTCGCAGTACTTC.